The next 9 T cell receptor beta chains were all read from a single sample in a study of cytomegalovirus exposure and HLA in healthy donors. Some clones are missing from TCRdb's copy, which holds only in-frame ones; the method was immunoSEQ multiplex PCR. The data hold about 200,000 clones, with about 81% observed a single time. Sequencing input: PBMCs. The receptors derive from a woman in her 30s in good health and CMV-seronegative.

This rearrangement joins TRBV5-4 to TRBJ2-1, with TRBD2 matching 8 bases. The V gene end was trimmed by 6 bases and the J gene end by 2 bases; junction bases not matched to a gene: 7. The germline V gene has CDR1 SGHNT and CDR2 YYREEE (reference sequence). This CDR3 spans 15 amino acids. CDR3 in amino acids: CASTLGGRTYNEQFF. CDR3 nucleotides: TGTGCCAGCACTCTAGGCGGGAGGACCTACAATGAGCAGTTCTTC.

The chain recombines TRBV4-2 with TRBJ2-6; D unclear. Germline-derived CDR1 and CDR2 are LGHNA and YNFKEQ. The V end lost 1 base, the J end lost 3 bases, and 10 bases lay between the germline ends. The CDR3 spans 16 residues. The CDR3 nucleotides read TGTGCCAGCAGCCAAGCGTCGGTGTATGGGGCCAACGTCCTGACTTTC. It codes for CASSQASVYGANVLTF.

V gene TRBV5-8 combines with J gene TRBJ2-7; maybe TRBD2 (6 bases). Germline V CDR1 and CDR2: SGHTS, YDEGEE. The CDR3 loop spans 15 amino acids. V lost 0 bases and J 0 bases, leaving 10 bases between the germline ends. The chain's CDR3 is CASSLGQDYSYEQYF. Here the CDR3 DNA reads TGTGCCAGCAGCTTGGGGCAGGACTACTCCTACGAGCAGTACTTC.

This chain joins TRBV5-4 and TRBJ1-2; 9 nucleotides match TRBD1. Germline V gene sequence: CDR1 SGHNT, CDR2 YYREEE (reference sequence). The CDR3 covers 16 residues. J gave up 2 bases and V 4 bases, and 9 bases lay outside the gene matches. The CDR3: CASSPGQGWANYGYTF. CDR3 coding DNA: TGTGCCAGCAGCCCGGGACAGGGATGGGCCAACTATGGCTACACCTTC.

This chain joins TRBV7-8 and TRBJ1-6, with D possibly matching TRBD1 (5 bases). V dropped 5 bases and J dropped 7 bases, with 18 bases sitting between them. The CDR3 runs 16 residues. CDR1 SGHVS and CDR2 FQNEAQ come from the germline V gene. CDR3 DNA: TGTGCCAGCAGCCGCCCTTTGGGGGGAGGGAATTCACCCCTCCACTTT. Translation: CASSRPLGGGNSPLHF.

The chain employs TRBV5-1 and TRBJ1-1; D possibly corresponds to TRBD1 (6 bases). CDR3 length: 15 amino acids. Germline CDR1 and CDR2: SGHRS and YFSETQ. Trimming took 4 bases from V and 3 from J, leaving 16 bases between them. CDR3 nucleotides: TGCGCCAGCAGCCGGGGGGCAGGGCGGGACACTGAAGCTTTCTTT. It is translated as CASSRGAGRDTEAFF.

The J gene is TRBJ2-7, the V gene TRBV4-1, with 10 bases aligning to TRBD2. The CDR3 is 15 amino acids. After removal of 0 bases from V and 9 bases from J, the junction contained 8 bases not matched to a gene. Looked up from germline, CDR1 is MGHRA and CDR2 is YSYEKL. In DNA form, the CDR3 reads TGCGCCAGCAGCCAAGACAGGACTAGCGGAATAGGGCAGTACTTC. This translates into CASSQDRTSGIGQYF.

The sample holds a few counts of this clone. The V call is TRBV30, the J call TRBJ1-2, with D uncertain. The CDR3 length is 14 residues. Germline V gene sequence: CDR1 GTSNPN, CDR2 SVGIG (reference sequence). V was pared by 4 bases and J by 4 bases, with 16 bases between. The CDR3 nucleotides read TGTGCCTGGAAGTTAACGGGGATGATCTATGGCTACACCTTC. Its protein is CAWKLTGMIYGYTF. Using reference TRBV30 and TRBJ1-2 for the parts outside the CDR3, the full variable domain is SQTIHQWPATLVQPVGSPLSLECTVEGTSNPNLYWYRQAAGRGLQLLFYSVGIGQISSEVPQNLSASRPQDRQFILSSKKLLLSDSGFYLCAWKLTGMIYGYTFGSGTRLTVV.

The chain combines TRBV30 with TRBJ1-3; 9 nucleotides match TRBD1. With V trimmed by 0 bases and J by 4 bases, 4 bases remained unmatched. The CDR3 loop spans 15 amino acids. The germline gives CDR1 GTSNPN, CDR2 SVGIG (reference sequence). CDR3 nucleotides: TGTGCCTGGAGTGTACGGGGGACAGGGGGAAACACCATATATTTT. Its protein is CAWSVRGTGGNTIYF.